These T cell receptor beta chains were read from a single sample in a study of T cells in localized non-small cell lung cancer. Sequenced by immunoSEQ multiplex PCR; TCRdb stores in-frame clones only, minus some. The sample shows 1,900 or so clones, less than 30% of them seen only once. This specimen consisted of normal lung tissue next to the tumor, obtained before any cancer treatment. Every receptor here comes from a woman aged 40 to 75 with stage I lung adenocarcinoma. Each CDR3 is given with its conserved first and last residue. Each record gives: D gene, clone size, CDR3 length, J gene, V gene, CDR3 DNA, CDR3 protein. A D gene is named only where the DNA matches it firmly. Clone size is shown for a subset of rows, as once, few, many or a class of expanded clone.

d_gene: TRBD1; abundance: few; len: 13; j_gene: TRBJ1-1; v_gene: TRBV4-1; CDR3nt: TGCGCCAGCAGCCGAGACAGGGCCACTGAAGCTTTCTTT; CDR3aa: CASSRDRATEAFF
d_gene: TRBD2; abundance: -; len: 15; j_gene: TRBJ2-1; v_gene: TRBV9; CDR3nt: TGTGCCAGCAAGGAAGCGGGAGTAAGCGACAATGAGCAGTTCTTC; CDR3aa: CASKEAGVSDNEQFF
d_gene: TRBD2; abundance: medium-sized; len: 14; j_gene: TRBJ2-7; v_gene: TRBV11-3; CDR3nt: TGTGCCAGCAGTTCCCCAGCGGGGGAGGACGAGCAGTACTTC; CDR3aa: CASSSPAGEDEQYF
d_gene: TRBD1; abundance: -; len: 15; j_gene: TRBJ1-2; v_gene: TRBV18; CDR3nt: TGTGCCAGCTCCCCCTCCGGGACAGGGGGCGTCGACTACACCTTC; CDR3aa: CASSPSGTGGVDYTF
d_gene: -; abundance: -; len: 15; j_gene: TRBJ1-4; v_gene: TRBV28; CDR3nt: TGTGCCAGTCAGAGTTTGAGATTGGGGGTTGAAAAACTGTTTTTT; CDR3aa: CASQSLRLGVEKLFF
d_gene: -; abundance: -; len: 15; j_gene: TRBJ2-1; v_gene: TRBV15; CDR3nt: TGTGCCACCAGCAGAGATCCGGGGGTTTACGATGAGCAGTTCTTC; CDR3aa: CATSRDPGVYDEQFF
d_gene: -; abundance: -; len: 13; j_gene: TRBJ2-1; v_gene: TRBV19; CDR3nt: TGTGCCAGTAGTATAGATGTTAGTTTTGAGCAGTTCTTC; CDR3aa: CASSIDVSFEQFF
d_gene: TRBD1; abundance: -; len: 14; j_gene: TRBJ1-2; v_gene: TRBV11-3; CDR3nt: TGTGCCAGCAGCTTACAGGGGGCTTACTATGGCTACACCTTC; CDR3aa: CASSLQGAYYGYTF
d_gene: TRBD2; abundance: -; len: 14; j_gene: TRBJ2-7; v_gene: TRBV11-3; CDR3nt: TGTGCCAGCAGCTTAAATAGGCGGGGGACCGAGCAGTACTTC; CDR3aa: CASSLNRRGTEQYF
d_gene: -; abundance: large; len: 11; j_gene: TRBJ1-1; v_gene: TRBV30; CDR3nt: TGTGCCTGGAGTCCGGCCACTGAAGCTTTCTTT; CDR3aa: CAWSPATEAFF
d_gene: -; abundance: few; len: 14; j_gene: TRBJ1-1; v_gene: TRBV19; CDR3nt: TGTGCCAGTACCAGAGGGGTACGGAACACTGAAGCTTTCTTT; CDR3aa: CASTRGVRNTEAFF
d_gene: TRBD1; abundance: few; len: 15; j_gene: TRBJ1-1; v_gene: TRBV11-3; CDR3nt: TGTGCCAGCACCCATGGGGGACAGGGGAACACTGAAGCTTTCTTT; CDR3aa: CASTHGGQGNTEAFF